This TCR beta chain was captured by sequencing in a study of T cell changes during pregnancy in multiple sclerosis. TCRdb's copy holds only in-frame clones and misses some; the assay was immunoSEQ multiplex PCR. The sample lists around 34,000 clones, roughly 90% occurring once. Per germline, CDR1 SGHNT and CDR2 YYREEE (reference sequence). V was shortened by 0 bases and J by 3 bases, with 12 bases between the two germline ends. This CDR3 is 15 amino acids long. V is TRBV5-4 and J is TRBJ1-1; D not certain. This clonotype originated in a female donor with multiple sclerosis, enrolled in a pregnancy study. The sample in question was CD8+ T cells from peripheral blood mononuclear cells, obtained after pregnancy. In DNA, the CDR3 is TGTGCCAGCAGCTTGGCCGAGGGCTTAGACACTGAAGCTTTCTTT. Translated: CASSLAEGLDTEAFF.